This is a list of T cell receptor beta chains from one sample in a study of Graves' ophthalmopathy and Graves' hyperthyroidism. One entry per CDR3 protein results from TCRdb running MiXCR on the multiplex PCR reads. Of hundreds of thousands of distinct CDR3 sequences listed, about a fifth were seen once; the top ten hold more than 5.5%. Input material: peripheral blood. The receptor set was obtained from a woman aged 18-29 years with stable Graves' hyperthyroidism. Some clones in this sample may be carry-over from other donors' samples. Each CDR3 is given with its conserved first and last residue. The D gene is left open where the match is weak. Where a row states a size, it is once, few, many or the class of an expanded clone; other rows omit it.

>NA|TRBD1|TRBJ1-5|TRBV20-1
TGCAGTGCTTTCGGACAGGGGGCTAACAATCAGCCCCAGCATTTT
CSAFGQGANNQPQHF
>many|TRBD2|TRBJ2-7|TRBV7-2
TGTGCCAGCAGCCGCGAGGTAGCGGGGGCGGGGGAGCAGTACTTC
CASSREVAGAGEQYF
>few|NA|TRBJ1-6|TRBV30
TGTGCCTGGACATCAGCAAACGGGTCTTCACCCCTCCACTTT
CAWTSANGSSPLHF
>few|NA|TRBJ2-7|TRBV6-1
TGTGCCAGCAATACTAGACAGACCTACTACGAGCAGTACTTC
CASNTRQTYYEQYF
>many|NA|TRBJ2-7|TRBV20-1
TGCAGTGCAGAGGGGAAGCATGTCGAGCAGTACTTC
CSAEGKHVEQYF
>many|TRBD1|TRBJ2-7|TRBV19
TGTGCCAGCCAAAAACAGACAGGGTATTACGAGCAGTACTTC
CASQKQTGYYEQYF
>many|NA|TRBJ1-1|TRBV12-5
TGTGCTAGTGGTTTGGTACTTGCAGGGAACACTGAAGCTTTCTTT
CASGLVLAGNTEAFF
>many|TRBD1|TRBJ1-1|TRBV5-1
TGCGCCAGCAGCTTGGCGGACAGGGGGACTGAAGCTTTCTTT
CASSLADRGTEAFF
>few|NA|TRBJ1-1|TRBV2
TGTGCCAGCAGTGAAGATAGGGTTGGGAACACTGAAGCTTTCTTT
CASSEDRVGNTEAFF
>NA|NA|TRBJ2-7|TRBV20-1
TGCAGTGCTGACTTAAGGGCCTACGAGCAGTACTTC
CSADLRAYEQYF
>few|NA|TRBJ2-5|TRBV28
TGTGCCAGCAGTTTAGAGGAAGGGACCCAGTACTTC
CASSLEEGTQYF
>many|NA|TRBJ2-7|TRBV20-1
TGCAGTGCTACTGGTTGGGTGCGCGACGCTGTCTACGAGCAGTACTTC
CSATGWVRDAVYEQYF
>many|NA|TRBJ1-2|TRBV20-1
TGCAGTGCTAGCGACCCGGGAAGGAACTATGGCTACACCTTC
CSASDPGRNYGYTF
>many|TRBD1|TRBJ1-1|TRBV6-1
TGTGCCAGCAGTGCAGGGGGCGCGGGGAGTGCTGAAGCTTTCTTT
CASSAGGAGSAEAFF
>many|NA|TRBJ1-5|TRBV6-2/TRBV6-3
TGTGCCAGCGGCACAGCCATGGGGCAGCCCCAGCATTTT
CASGTAMGQPQHF
>many|NA|TRBJ2-7|TRBV29-1
TGCAGCGTACGACAGCCCTCTTCCTACGAGCAGTACTTC
CSVRQPSSYEQYF
>many|TRBD1|TRBJ2-2|TRBV12-3/TRBV12-4
TGTGCCAGCAGTTACCACGGGACAGGGAAGTTCGGGGAGCTGTTTTTT
CASSYHGTGKFGELFF
>many|NA|TRBJ1-1|TRBV6-4
TGTGCCAGCAGTCAGGGACGGTTACGGGGTGGGAACACTGAAGCTTTCTTT
CASSQGRLRGGNTEAFF
>once|NA|TRBJ1-5|TRBV12-3/TRBV12-4
TGTGCCAGCAGCCCGGTTTGGTTCCCCCAGCATTTT
CASSPVWFPQHF
>many|NA|TRBJ2-2|TRBV10-3
TGTGCCACGAGACCTACGATGGACACCGGGGAGCTGTTTTTT
CATRPTMDTGELFF
>many|NA|TRBJ1-5|TRBV15
TGTGCCACCAGCAGAGGAGCGGGCCCCTATAGCAATCAGCCCCAGCATTTT
CATSRGAGPYSNQPQHF
>many|TRBD1|TRBJ2-6|TRBV20-1
TGCAGTGCTAGAGTTGACAGGGTAACTTGGCGTGGGGCCAACGTCCTGACTTTC
CSARVDRVTWRGANVLTF
>few|TRBD1|TRBJ2-7|TRBV6-2/TRBV6-3
TGTGCCAGCAGTTACACTCCAGGGACAGGGGTCTACGAGCAGTACTTC
CASSYTPGTGVYEQYF